What follows is one T cell receptor beta chain and its context. Its antigen remains unidentified. CDR3 length: 13 amino acids. This specimen comes from a study of immune cell composition in non-small cell lung cancer. This table comes from immunoSEQ multiplex PCR, and its TCRdb copy is limited to in-frame clones, with some not included. The sample contains approximately 5,000 clones, 65% to 80% of which appear only once. Frozen unsorted single-cell suspensions supplied the genomic DNA. Overall study results and limits: Squamous carcinomas (approximately 80%) more often had tumour-associated clones >0.5% than adenocarcinomas (around 35%). Squamous lung tumours showed higher top 10 clone scores and clonality than adenocarcinomas.

The receptor was derived from a human donor with non-small cell lung cancer. The chain links TRBV21-1 to TRBJ2-7; the table names TRBD1, a call not compared with the DNA. TRBV21-1 is termed a pseudogene. Specimen: lung tumor tissue. The CDR3 coding sequence is TGTGCCAGCAGCAAAGTGGGCAGCTACGAGCAGTACTTC. Translating gives CASSKVGSYEQYF.